This T cell receptor (beta chain) was identified during a study of cytomegalovirus exposure and HLA in healthy donors. Details on this clone: The antigen is not known.

CDR1 and CDR2 (germline): LGHNA, YNFKEQ. J was trimmed by 5 bases and V by 1 base; bases with no gene match: 10. The CDR3 consists of 18 residues. Overall study results and limits: Earlier analysis found most TCR beta V segments productive about 90% or about 30% of the time. Sequence variants that were highly shared formed a cluster that was likely a sequencing artifact.

The PCR ran on 60 Vbeta and 13 Jbeta primers. Sequenced by immunoSEQ multiplex PCR; TCRdb stores in-frame clones only, minus some. The sample contains around 100,000 clones, roughly 60% of which appear only once. The chain is built from TRBV4-2 and TRBJ2-3, with TRBD2 matching 12 bases. The sample was PBMCs. The source of this sequence is a human donor in good health. DNA for the CDR3: TGTGCCAGCAGCCAAGCTTTTCTAGCGGGAGGGCCCCGAGATACGCAGTATTTT. This translates into CASSQAFLAGGPRDTQYF.